The T cell receptor (beta chain) under discussion was sequenced for a study of T-cell memory formation after mild COVID-19. Study-level information: TCR clusters were mostly donor specific. Study outcomes and limitations: CD4+ bias marked clones expanding day 15 to 37, unlike balanced contracting clones. The main location of contracting CD4+ clones was CM and EM, and that of contracting CD8+ clones was EMRA.

5'RACE with constant-segment primers built TCRalpha and TCRbeta cDNA libraries with UMIs. TCRdb itself ran the 5' RACE reads through MiXCR, one entry per CDR3 protein. Of some 150,000 distinct CDR3 sequences in the sample, about 6% were seen once. The CDR3 is 17 amino acids. V lost 6 bases to trimming and J lost 2 bases; unmatched junction nucleotides: 11. This clonotype was counted ten times or more. Its specificity is not known. Source material: PBMCs or a T cell subset sorted from them (not recorded which). The receptor was isolated from an adult woman who had mild COVID-19 (a few samples of this study predate the infection). Cell type and time point are not known. The V call is TRBV12-3 or TRBV12-4, the J call TRBJ2-7, with 12 bases that match TRBD2. Here the CDR3 DNA reads TGTGCCAGCAGCCCAAGGACTAGCGGGATTATCACCTACGAGCAGTACTTC. It is translated as CASSPRTSGIITYEQYF.